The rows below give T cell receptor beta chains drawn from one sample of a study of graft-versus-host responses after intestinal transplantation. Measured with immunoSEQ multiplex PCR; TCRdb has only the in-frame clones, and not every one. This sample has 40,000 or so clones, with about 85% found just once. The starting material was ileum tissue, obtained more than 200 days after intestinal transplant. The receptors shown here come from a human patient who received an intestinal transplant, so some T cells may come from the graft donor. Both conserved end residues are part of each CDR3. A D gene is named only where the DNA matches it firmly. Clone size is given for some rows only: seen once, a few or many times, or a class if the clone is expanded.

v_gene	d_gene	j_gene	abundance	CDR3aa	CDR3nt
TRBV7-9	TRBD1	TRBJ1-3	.	CASSSTGAPGSGNTIYF	TGTGCCAGCAGCTCCACAGGGGCCCCAGGCTCTGGAAACACCATATATTTT
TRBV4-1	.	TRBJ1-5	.	CASSQGIQGAQPQHF	TGCGCCAGCAGCCAGGGTATTCAGGGTGCTCAGCCCCAGCATTTT
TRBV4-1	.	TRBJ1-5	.	CASSQSGTSSDQPQHF	TGCGCCAGCAGCCAGTCAGGGACTTCGTCAGATCAGCCCCAGCATTTT
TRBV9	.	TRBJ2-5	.	CASSDGAHRQETQYF	TGTGCCAGCAGCGACGGGGCCCATAGGCAAGAGACCCAGTACTTC
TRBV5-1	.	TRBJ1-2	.	CASSLERNPYGYTF	TGCGCCAGCAGCTTGGAGCGGAACCCATATGGCTACACCTTC
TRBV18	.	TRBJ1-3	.	CASSPSRSGNTIYF	TGTGCCAGCTCACCCTCCCGGTCTGGAAACACCATATATTTT
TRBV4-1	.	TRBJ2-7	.	CASSQVGFYEQYF	TGCGCCAGCAGCCAAGTGGGGTTTTACGAGCAGTACTTC
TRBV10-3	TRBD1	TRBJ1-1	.	CAIRRSGQGGTEAFF	TGTGCCATCAGGAGGTCGGGACAGGGGGGCACTGAAGCTTTCTTT
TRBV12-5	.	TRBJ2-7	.	CASGREQYF	TGTGCTAGTGGGCGCGAGCAGTACTTC
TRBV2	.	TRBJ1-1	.	CAGSEEGFGWDTEAFF	TGTGCCGGCAGTGAGGAGGGGTTCGGGTGGGACACTGAAGCTTTCTTT
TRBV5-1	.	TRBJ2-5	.	CASSSSVAYQETQYF	TGCGCCAGCAGCTCGTCCGTAGCGTACCAAGAGACCCAGTACTTC
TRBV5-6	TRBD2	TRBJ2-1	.	CASSWGLSSGYNEQFF	TGTGCCAGCAGCTGGGGACTAAGCTCAGGCTACAATGAGCAGTTCTTC
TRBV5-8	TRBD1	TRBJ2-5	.	CASSLGDRQETQYF	TGTGCCAGCAGCTTGGGGGACAGGCAAGAGACCCAGTACTTC
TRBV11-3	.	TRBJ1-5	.	CASSLGGWRGGDSNQPQHF	TGTGCCAGCAGCTTAGGAGGGTGGAGGGGGGGCGATAGCAATCAGCCCCAGCATTTT
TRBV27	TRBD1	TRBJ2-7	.	CASSTRDSLQYF	TGTGCCAGCAGTACCCGGGACAGCCTCCAGTACTTC
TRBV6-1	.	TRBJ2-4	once	CASSEVSLDLAKNIQYF	TGTGCCAGCAGTGAAGTTAGTTTAGATCTAGCCAAAAACATTCAGTACTTC
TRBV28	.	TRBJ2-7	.	CASRYNGLSAHEQYF	TGTGCCAGCAGATACAACGGCCTCAGCGCTCACGAGCAGTACTTC
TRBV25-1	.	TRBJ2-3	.	CASEPGWRTDTQYF	TGTGCCAGCGAACCCGGGTGGAGAACAGATACGCAGTATTTT